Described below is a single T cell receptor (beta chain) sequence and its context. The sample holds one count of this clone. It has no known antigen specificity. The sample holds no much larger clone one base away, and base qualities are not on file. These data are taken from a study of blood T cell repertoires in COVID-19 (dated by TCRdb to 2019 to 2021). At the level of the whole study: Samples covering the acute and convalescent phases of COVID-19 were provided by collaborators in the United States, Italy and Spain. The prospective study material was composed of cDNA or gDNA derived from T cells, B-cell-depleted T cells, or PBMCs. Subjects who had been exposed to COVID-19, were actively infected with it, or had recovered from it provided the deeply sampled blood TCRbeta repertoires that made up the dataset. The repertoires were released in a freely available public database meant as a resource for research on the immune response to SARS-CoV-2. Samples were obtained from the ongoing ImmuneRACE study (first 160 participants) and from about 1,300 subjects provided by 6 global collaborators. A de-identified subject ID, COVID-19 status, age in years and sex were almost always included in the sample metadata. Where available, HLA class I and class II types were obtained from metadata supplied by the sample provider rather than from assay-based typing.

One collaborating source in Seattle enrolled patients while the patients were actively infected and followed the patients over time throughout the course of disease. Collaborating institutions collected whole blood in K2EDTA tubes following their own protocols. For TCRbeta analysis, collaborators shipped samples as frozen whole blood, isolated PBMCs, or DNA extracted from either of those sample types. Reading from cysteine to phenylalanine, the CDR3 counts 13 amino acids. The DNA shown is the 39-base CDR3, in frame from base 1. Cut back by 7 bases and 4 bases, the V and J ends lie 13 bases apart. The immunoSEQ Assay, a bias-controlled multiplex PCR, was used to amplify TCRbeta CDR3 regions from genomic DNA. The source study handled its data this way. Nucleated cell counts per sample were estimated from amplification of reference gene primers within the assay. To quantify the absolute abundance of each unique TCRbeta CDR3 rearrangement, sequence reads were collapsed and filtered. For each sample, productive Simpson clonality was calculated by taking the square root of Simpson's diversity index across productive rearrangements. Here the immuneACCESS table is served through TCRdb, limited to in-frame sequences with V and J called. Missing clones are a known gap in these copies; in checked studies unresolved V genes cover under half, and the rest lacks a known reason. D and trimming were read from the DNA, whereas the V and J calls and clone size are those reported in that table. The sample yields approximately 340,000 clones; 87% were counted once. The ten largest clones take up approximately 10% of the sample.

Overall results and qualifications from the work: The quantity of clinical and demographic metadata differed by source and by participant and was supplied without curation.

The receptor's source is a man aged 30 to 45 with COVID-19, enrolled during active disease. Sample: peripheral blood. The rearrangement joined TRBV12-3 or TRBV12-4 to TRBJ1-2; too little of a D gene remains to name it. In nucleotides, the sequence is TGTGCCAGCACCCTACGCGGGCCCTATGGCTACACCTTC. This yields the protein CASTLRGPYGYTF.